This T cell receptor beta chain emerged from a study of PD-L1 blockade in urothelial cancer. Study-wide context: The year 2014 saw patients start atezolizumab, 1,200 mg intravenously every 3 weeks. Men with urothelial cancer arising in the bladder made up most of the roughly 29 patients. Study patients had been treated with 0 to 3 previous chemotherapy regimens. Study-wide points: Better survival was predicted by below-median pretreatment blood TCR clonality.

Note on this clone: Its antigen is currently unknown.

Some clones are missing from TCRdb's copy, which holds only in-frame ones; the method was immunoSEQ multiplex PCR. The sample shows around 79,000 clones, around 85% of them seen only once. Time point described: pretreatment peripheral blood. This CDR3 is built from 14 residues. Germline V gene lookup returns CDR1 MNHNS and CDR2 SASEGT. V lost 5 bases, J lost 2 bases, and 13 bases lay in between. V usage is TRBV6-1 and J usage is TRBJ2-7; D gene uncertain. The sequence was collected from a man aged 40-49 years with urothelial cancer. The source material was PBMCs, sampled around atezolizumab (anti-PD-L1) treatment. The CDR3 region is CASSPPALPYEQYF. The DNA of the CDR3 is TGTGCCAGCAGTCCACCAGCGCTCCCCTACGAGCAGTACTTC.